The T cell receptor (beta chain) described here comes from a study of TIL therapy for anti-PD-1-resistant metastatic lung cancer. Regarding time point: pre-treatment sample, taken before nivolumab and TIL therapy. As concerns this clone: The antigen remains undetermined.

Study results and caveats: Infused TIL clonotypes partially replaced the baseline blood repertoire, then decayed over months.

Trimming removed 3 bases at V and 10 bases at J, with 7 bases between. The CDR3 is 11 residues long. From germline, CDR1 is SEHNR and CDR2 FQNEAQ (reference sequence). The libraries were made with immunoSEQ v3. This table comes from immunoSEQ multiplex PCR, and its TCRdb copy is limited to in-frame clones, with some not included. The sample includes about 15,000 clones, around 86% of them seen just once. Sequencing was performed on blood, taken at baseline. This TCR derives from a person aged 25 to 85 with non-small cell lung cancer. V usage is TRBV7-9 and J usage is TRBJ2-1; D unclear. This CDR3 reads CASSFSPEQFF. DNA for the CDR3: TGTGCCAGCAGCTTCAGTCCAGAGCAGTTCTTC.